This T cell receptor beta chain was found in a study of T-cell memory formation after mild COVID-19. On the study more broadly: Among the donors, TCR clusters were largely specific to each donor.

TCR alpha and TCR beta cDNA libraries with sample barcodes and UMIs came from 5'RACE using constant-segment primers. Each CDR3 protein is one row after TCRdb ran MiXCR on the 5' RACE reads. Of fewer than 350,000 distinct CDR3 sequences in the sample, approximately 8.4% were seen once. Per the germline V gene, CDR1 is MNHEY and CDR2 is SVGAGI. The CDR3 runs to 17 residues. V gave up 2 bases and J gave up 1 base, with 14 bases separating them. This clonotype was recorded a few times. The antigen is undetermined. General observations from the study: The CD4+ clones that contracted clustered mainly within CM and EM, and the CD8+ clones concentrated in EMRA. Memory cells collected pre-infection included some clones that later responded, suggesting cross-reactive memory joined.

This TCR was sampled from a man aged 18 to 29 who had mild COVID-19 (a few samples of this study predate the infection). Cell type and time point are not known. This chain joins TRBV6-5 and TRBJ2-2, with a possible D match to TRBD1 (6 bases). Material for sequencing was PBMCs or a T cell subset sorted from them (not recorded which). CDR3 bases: TGTGCCAGCAGTTACGGGGCAGGGGATCTGAACACCGGGGAGCTGTTTTTT. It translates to CASSYGAGDLNTGELFF.